These 32 T cell receptor beta chains originate from one sample sequenced in a study of blood T cell repertoires in COVID-19 (dated by TCRdb to between 2020 and 2021). The library was prepared using the immunoSEQ multiplex PCR assay. TCRdb limited this immuneACCESS table to in-frame rearrangements with V and J called. A share of clones is missing; checked studies link under half to unresolved V genes, and the rest is unexplained. The sample contains roughly 300,000 clones, 85% of them found a single time. The ten largest clones take up just over 7% of the sample. The sequenced material came from peripheral blood. These receptors all come from a human donor in a cohort sampled during active COVID-19.

The V call is TRBV19, the J call TRBJ2-1; possibly TRBD1 for D (6 bases). Per the germline V gene, CDR1 is LNHDA and CDR2 is SQIVND (reference sequence). V lost 5 bases and J lost 0, with 11 bases in between. The CDR3 sequence is 15 residues long. In DNA, the CDR3 is TGTGCCAGTAGTCACGACAGGAGCTCCTACAATGAGCAGTTCTTC. It encodes CASSHDRSSYNEQFF.

Ten or more counts support this clone. The gene calls are TRBV5-1 and TRBJ2-7; 12 bases map to TRBD2. Germline V gene sequence: CDR1 SGHRS, CDR2 YFSETQ. The CDR3 is made up of 16 amino acids. Losses at the gene ends were 4 bases for V and 2 bases for J; bases not matched to a gene: 7. The CDR3 DNA is TGCGCCAGCAGCCGCCGGGCTAGCGGGGGGGCCTACGAGCAGTACTTC. Protein: CASSRRASGGAYEQYF.

V gene TRBV6-5 combines with J gene TRBJ2-7; 9 bases are a match to TRBD1. The CDR3 runs 14 residues. The V gene's germline CDR1 is MNHEY and CDR2 SVGAGI. Trimming removed 6 bases from V and 3 bases from J; junction bases left unmatched: 6. The DNA of the CDR3 is TGTGCCAGCAGAGAGCCGGGACAGGGCTACGAGCAGTACTTC. Encoded protein: CASREPGQGYEQYF.

This clone was detected only a few times. The rearrangement joins TRBV27 to TRBJ2-2, with 7 bases that match TRBD1. Germline V gene lookup returns CDR1 MNHEY and CDR2 SMNVEV (reference sequence). This CDR3 is 16 amino acids long. J lost 1 base, V lost 5 bases, and 7 bases had no gene match. CDR3 nucleotides: TGTGCCAGCAGTGTGTCGGGACAGTTGAACACCGGGGAGCTGTTTTTT. It is translated as CASSVSGQLNTGELFF.

The J gene is TRBJ1-3, the V gene TRBV7-3; TRBD1 is a possible D gene (5 bases). V dropped 5 bases and J dropped 3 bases, with 8 bases sitting between them. Germline V gene lookup returns CDR1 SGHTA and CDR2 FQGTGA. The CDR3 length is 13 residues. CDR3 sequence reads: CASSKGFGNTIYF. The CDR3 nucleotides are TGTGCCAGCAGCAAGGGGTTTGGAAACACCATATATTTT.

The chain joins TRBV27 to TRBJ2-5, with 12 bases matching TRBD2. There are 19 residues in the CDR3. With V trimmed by 5 bases and J by 2 bases, 15 bases remained unmatched. Germline V gives CDR1 MNHEY, CDR2 SMNVEV (reference sequence). The CDR3, as DNA: TGTGCCAGCAGTCTTTACCCTCTACTAGCGGGGGGCCGACAAGAGACCCAGTACTTC. Translation: CASSLYPLLAGGRQETQYF.

The chain uses TRBV5-1 and TRBJ1-1; D is unclear. CDR1 and CDR2 from the germline V gene are SGHRS and YFSETQ. V was shortened by 2 bases and J by 3 bases, with 11 bases between the two germline ends. The CDR3 spans 14 residues. CDR3: CASSFYGSYTEAFF. The CDR3 region has the DNA TGCGCCAGCAGCTTTTACGGGTCCTACACTGAAGCTTTCTTT.

The V and J genes are TRBV12-5 and TRBJ1-1; D remains ambiguous. V was clipped by 8 bases and J by 2 bases, with 9 bases between them. The length of the CDR3 is 12 residues. The germline V gene encodes CDR1 LGHNT and CDR2 FRNRAP. The CDR3 is CASLDGNTEAFF. The CDR3 nucleotides are TGTGCTAGTCTCGATGGCAACACTGAAGCTTTCTTT.

The genes are TRBV6-5 and TRBJ1-1, with D possibly TRBD1 on 6 matching bases. The ends were cut back, 2 bases at V and 1 base at J, with 11 bases in the middle. Per germline, CDR1 MNHEY and CDR2 SVGAGI. CDR3 length: 15 residues. Here the CDR3 reads CASSYLGQRNTEAFF. The CDR3 DNA follows: TGTGCCAGCAGTTACCTCGGACAGAGGAACACTGAAGCTTTCTTT.

The count of this clone is one. This chain joins TRBV2 and TRBJ1-2; 8 nucleotides line up with TRBD1. CDR1 is SNHLY and CDR2 is FYNNEI in the germline V gene. V shed 5 bases and J 5 bases; nucleotides not matched to a gene: 7. The CDR3 covers 14 residues. The CDR3 protein is CASSLTGGWYGYTF. DNA of the CDR3: TGTGCCAGCAGTCTCACAGGGGGGTGGTATGGCTACACCTTC.

The V call is TRBV9, the J call TRBJ2-2, with 9 bases identical to TRBD1. The germline CDR1 and CDR2 sequences are SGDLS and YYNGEE. Trimming at V came to 4 bases and at J to 4 bases, leaving 5 bases not matched to a gene. The CDR3 spans 15 residues. CDR3 protein: CASSYSTGGTGELFF. In DNA, the CDR3 is TGTGCCAGCAGCTATTCGACAGGGGGCACCGGGGAGCTGTTTTTT. The full variable domain, rest sourced from reference TRBV9 and TRBJ2-2, is DSGVTQTPKHLITATGQRVTLRCSPRSGDLSVYWYQQSLDQGLQFLIQYYNGEERAKGNILERFSAQQFPDLHSELNLSSLELGDSALYFCASSYSTGGTGELFFGEGSRLTVL.

The rearrangement links TRBV19 to TRBJ1-6; unclear D gene. The V gene lost 8 bases and the J gene lost 11 bases, with 16 bases spanning the gap. Germline V gives CDR1 LNHDA, CDR2 SQIVND (reference sequence). This CDR3 has 13 amino acids. The CDR3 nucleotides are TGTGCCAGTGGGTACAGTCCGGGGACACCCCTCCACTTT. It codes for CASGYSPGTPLHF.

This chain links TRBV11-2 with TRBJ2-3; the match to TRBD1 covers 7 bases. Germline CDR1 SGHAT, CDR2 FQNNGV. CDR3 size: 14 residues. J was trimmed by 7 bases and V by 7 bases; bases with no gene match: 11. This chain's CDR3 is CASNILRGRNTQYF. DNA of the CDR3: TGTGCCAGCAATATCCTTAGGGGGCGGAATACGCAGTATTTT.

This clone showed up just a few times. V and J are TRBV6-4 and TRBJ2-3; D is unresolved. The CDR3 has 13 residues. V lost 2 bases, J lost 2 bases, and 5 bases lay in between. Per germline, CDR1 MRHNA and CDR2 SNTAGT. As DNA, the CDR3 is TGTGCCAGCAGTGACGAGTACACAGATACGCAGTATTTT. As protein: CASSDEYTDTQYF.

This chain connects TRBV20-1 to TRBJ2-7; D possibly matches TRBD1 or TRBD2 (5 bases each). There are 12 residues in the CDR3. The V end lost 3 bases, the J end lost 6 bases, and 12 bases lay between the germline ends. Germline values: CDR1 DFQATT, CDR2 SNEGSKA (reference sequence). As DNA, the CDR3 is TGCAGTGCTAGTGAGGGGCGGATCGAGCAGTACTTC. Its protein is CSASEGRIEQYF.

The chain links TRBV6-2 or TRBV6-3 to TRBJ2-4; 8 nucleotides agree with TRBD2. This CDR3 has 14 amino acids. Germline trimming cut 5 bases from V and 8 bases from J; bases unmatched to any gene: 8. Per germline, CDR1 MNHEY and CDR2 SVGEGT. CDR3 residues: CASSSGGSRYIQYF. Written as DNA, the CDR3 is TGTGCCAGCAGTAGCGGGGGTTCCCGATACATTCAGTACTTC.

The J gene is TRBJ2-7, the V gene TRBV6-5; D possibly corresponds to TRBD1 (6 bases). Germline loops: CDR1 MNHEY, CDR2 SVGAGI. Trimming stripped 5 bases from V and 2 bases from J, with 10 bases between. The CDR3 totals 13 residues. The CDR3 DNA is TGTGCCAGCAGTCACAGGGCGGCCTACGAGCAGTACTTC. Translated: CASSHRAAYEQYF.

This rearrangement joins TRBV12-3 or TRBV12-4 to TRBJ1-1; D call uncertain. V gave up 4 bases and J gave up 4 bases, with 10 bases separating them. This CDR3 is 13 amino acids long. The chain's CDR3 is CASSSGIGTEAFF. CDR3 coding DNA: TGTGCCAGCAGTTCGGGGATCGGCACTGAAGCTTTCTTT.

The rearrangement uses TRBV6-5 and TRBJ1-3; tentatively, D is TRBD1 (6 bases). Germline-derived CDR1 and CDR2 are MNHEY and SVGAGI. The CDR3 is 14 residues long. Between the trimmed V and J ends, which lost 4 bases and 8 bases, there was a span of 15 bases. The CDR3 DNA sequence: TGTGCCAGCAGTTCCGGACAGCTCGGGGACACCATATATTTT. Its protein is CASSSGQLGDTIYF.

The genes are TRBV6-5 and TRBJ2-1, with 7 bases fitting TRBD1. Trimming took 6 bases from V and 2 from J; bases not matched to a gene: 7. The CDR3 is 15 amino acids. Germline values: CDR1 MNHEY, CDR2 SVGAGI. This chain's CDR3 is CASRTGTVTYNEQFF. CDR3 bases: TGTGCCAGCAGGACTGGGACAGTCACCTACAATGAGCAGTTCTTC.

The chain joins TRBV24-1 to TRBJ1-5; TRBD1 agrees at 8 bases. Losses at the gene ends were 4 bases for V and 0 bases for J; bases not matched to a gene: 4. The CDR3 totals 16 residues. CDR1 is KGHDR, CDR2 SFDVKD, per germline. This chain's CDR3 is CATSDPDRDSNQPQHF. The CDR3 DNA follows: TGTGCCACCAGTGACCCGGACAGGGATAGCAATCAGCCCCAGCATTTT.

The genes are TRBV6-5 and TRBJ1-1; D call uncertain. Germline V gene lookup returns CDR1 MNHEY and CDR2 SVGAGI. V was trimmed by 7 bases and J by 3 bases, leaving 18 bases between them. The length of the CDR3 is 15 residues. CDR3 in amino acids: CASTPAGQDDTEAFF. The CDR3 nucleotides read TGTGCCAGCACCCCGGCCGGCCAGGATGACACTGAAGCTTTCTTT.

The chain couples TRBV10-3 to TRBJ1-1, with D perhaps matching TRBD1 (5 bases). Trimming removed 10 bases at V and 1 base at J, with 19 bases between. The CDR3 consists of 15 residues. Germline values: CDR1 ENHRY, CDR2 SYGVKD. The chain's CDR3 is CASLENPGQNTEAFF. CDR3 coding DNA: TGTGCCAGCCTAGAAAATCCAGGACAGAACACTGAAGCTTTCTTT.

This chain uses TRBV7-9 with TRBJ1-2; D may be TRBD1 (6 bases). V was trimmed by 5 bases and J by 10 bases, leaving 23 bases between them. Germline values: CDR1 SEHNR, CDR2 FQNEAQ (reference sequence). The CDR3 is 15 amino acids. The CDR3: CASSPQGKDTEIYTF. The CDR3 bases are TGTGCCAGCAGCCCACAGGGAAAGGATACCGAGATCTACACCTTC.

The chain is built from TRBV9 and TRBJ2-1, with D possibly being TRBD1 (6 bases). Germline CDR1 and CDR2: SGDLS and YYNGEE. Trimming cost V 0 bases and J 0 bases, with 16 bases left between them. This CDR3 spans 18 amino acids. CDR3 loop: CASSVAVGAASSYNEQFF. The DNA for the CDR3 is TGTGCCAGCAGCGTAGCTGTGGGGGCGGCGAGCTCCTACAATGAGCAGTTCTTC.

The genes are TRBV19 and TRBJ1-1, with unresolved D. The CDR3 has 15 amino acids. V was shortened by 7 bases and J by 1 base, with 16 bases between the two germline ends. The germline V gene encodes CDR1 LNHDA and CDR2 SQIVND (reference sequence). CDR3 coding DNA: TGTGCCAGTATGTGGAGAGGGTCAGCGAACACTGAAGCTTTCTTT. Its translation is CASMWRGSANTEAFF.

J is TRBJ1-1 and V is TRBV5-4; no clear D. Between the trimmed V and J ends, which lost 5 bases and 0 bases, there was a span of 14 bases. This CDR3 spans 15 amino acids. CDR1 and CDR2 from the germline V gene are SGHNT and YYREEE (reference sequence). This CDR3 is CASSIRVAVNTEAFF. The CDR3 DNA reads TGTGCCAGCAGTATCCGGGTGGCGGTGAACACTGAAGCTTTCTTT. The full variable domain, rest sourced from reference TRBV5-4 and TRBJ1-1, is ETGVTQSPTHLIKTRGQQVTLRCSSQSGHNTVSWYQQALGQGPQFIFQYYREEENGRGNFPPRFSGLQFPNYSSELNVNALELDDSALYLCASSIRVAVNTEAFFGQGTRLTVV.

V usage is TRBV12-3 or TRBV12-4 and J usage is TRBJ2-3; D unclear. V was shortened by 3 bases and J by 3 bases, with 4 bases between the two germline ends. CDR3 length: 12 amino acids. CDR3 sequence reads: CASSLSTDTQYF. In DNA, the CDR3 is TGTGCCAGCAGTTTGAGTACAGATACGCAGTATTTT.

V usage is TRBV5-4 and J usage is TRBJ2-7; D possibly corresponds to TRBD1 (5 bases). The CDR3 runs 13 residues. The V end lost 6 bases, the J end lost 3 bases, and 13 bases lay between the germline ends. Per the germline V gene, CDR1 is SGHNT and CDR2 is YYREEE (reference sequence). In nucleotides, the CDR3 is TGTGCCAGCAACAAGGACAAGCTCTACGAGCAGTACTTC. Protein sequence: CASNKDKLYEQYF.

This clone was counted many times. J is TRBJ2-2 and V is TRBV6-4, with 9 nucleotides matching TRBD1. Germline V lookup: CDR1 MRHNA, CDR2 SNTAGT. The CDR3 covers 14 residues. J gave up 3 bases and V 4 bases, and 0 bases lay outside the gene matches. The CDR3 DNA sequence: TGTGCCAGCAGTGGACAGGGGGACACCGGGGAGCTGTTTTTT. Protein product: CASSGQGDTGELFF.

The V gene is TRBV24-1, the J gene TRBJ2-3; possible D gene TRBD1, 6 bases. V was trimmed by 7 bases and J by 6 bases, leaving 13 bases between them. Germline V gene sequence: CDR1 KGHDR, CDR2 SFDVKD. This CDR3 comprises 13 residues. The DNA of the CDR3 is TGTGCCACCAGCACAGGGAAGGGGGATACGCAGTATTTT. This translates into CATSTGKGDTQYF.

The chain carries TRBV6-6 and TRBJ1-1; no clear D. V lost 4 bases and J lost 4, with 10 bases in between. Germline values: CDR1 MNHNY, CDR2 SVGAGI (reference sequence). The CDR3 length is 13 residues. The CDR3 loop is CASSFSQSTEAFF. As DNA, the CDR3 is TGTGCCAGCAGTTTCTCACAAAGCACTGAAGCTTTCTTT.